This TCR beta chain was sequenced in a study of blood T cell repertoires in COVID-19. Study as a whole: Acute and convalescent COVID-19 specimens originated in the United States, Italy and Spain. T cells, B-cell-depleted T cells, or PBMCs provided the cDNA or gDNA that served as material.

J was trimmed by 1 base and V by 2 bases; bases with no gene match: 11. Germline loops: CDR1 SGDLS, CDR2 YYNGEE. This CDR3 spans 18 amino acids. Original analysis: Amplification from reference gene primers served as the basis for estimated nucleated cell counts. Profiled with immunoSEQ multiplex PCR; TCRdb holds only in-frame clones, not every one. V and J calls and clone size are as listed in that table; D and trimming were resolved from the DNA. The sample yields about 160,000 clones, roughly four fifths seen once. This chain connects TRBV9 to TRBJ2-2, with TRBD1 identical over 7 bases. This clonotype was sampled from a man in his sixties with active or convalescent COVID-19. Sequences were obtained from peripheral blood. The DNA of the CDR3 is TGTGCCAGCAGCGTTACAGACAGGGCACTCCTGAACACCGGGGAGCTGTTTTTT. It codes for CASSVTDRALLNTGELFF.